This T cell receptor beta chain appears in the sequencing data of a study of shared T cell receptors in the human thymus (dated by TCRdb to the early 2020s). In the study overall: The study examined how self-reactive, shared T-cell receptor alpha chains are generated in the human thymus.

The protocol used for the library was the immunoSEQ multiplex PCR assay. This immuneACCESS table, as held by TCRdb, lists in-frame sequences with V and J called but not all clones. Of the missing ones, under half trace to an unresolved V gene in checked studies; the others have no known cause. For this sample the table gives 540,000 or so clones, of which more than 75% were detected only once. Of the sample, 0.01% to 0.015% is held by the ten largest clones. Concerning this clone itself: The antigen this receptor binds is unknown. Qualities for individual bases were not recorded, and no much larger clone is one base off.

Here V drops 3 bases and J drops 5 bases, and the junction holds 9 bases not matched to any gene. Via the germline V gene (reference sequence), CDR1 is SGHNT and CDR2 YYREEE. Reading from cysteine to phenylalanine, the CDR3 counts 15 amino acids. Solely the CDR3 DNA is kept, with 45 bases framed from the first base. The same data also contributed to another study, on human thymus T cells. The second study also describes: Immunologically healthy infants undergoing open corrective cardiac surgery for congenital heart defects in Finland were used as donors. The thymus tissue came from surgical resects taken out during corrective cardiac surgery. Usage of V and J gene segments appeared to be biased in both the thymic and the peripheral blood repertoires. Highly overlapping thymic TCR repertoires among unrelated individuals were reported in the related research. The study used roughly 8 infant thymus samples plus four related peripheral blood samples to characterize TCR alpha and beta repertoires. Donor ages ranged from roughly 6 to 244 days, and the cohort comprised about six male and two female infants. Thymocytes were mechanically released from the tissue and were stored as pellets of 10-30 million cells at -70 degrees C. A QIAsymphony instrument was used to extract genomic DNA from frozen cell pellets. Using the immunoSEQ multiplex PCR assay, the TCRB and TCRAD loci were amplified from a standardized quantity of quality-controlled genomic DNA. The amplicons covered the V(D)J region and were long enough to include the CDR3 and to identify the V and J genes. Amplicon sequencing was performed on an Illumina platform through the commercial immunoSEQ service. Primer bias and sequencing errors were corrected using previously described methods, and TCRAD and TCRB definitions followed the IMGT database. Repertoires were analysed with immunoSEQ Analyzer 3.0 and VDJTools, covering basic statistics, V/J segment usage, diversity estimates, rarefaction and pairwise overlap. To estimate diversity, the Chao1, ChaoE, Efron-Thisted, Shannon and inverse Simpson indices were applied, and diversity was also estimated on datasets down-sampled to the smallest sample. For repertoire overlap, CDR3 nucleotide sequence, V gene and J gene had to match strictly, and clustering was done by Jaccard-based multidimensional scaling. On average, thymus samples yielded 810,000 or so unique TCRB clonotypes, whereas blood samples yielded 65,000 to 100,000.

The source material was thymocytes. The chain is encoded by TRBV5-4 joined to TRBJ2-3, with 7 junctional bases fitting TRBD2. The receptor comes from a boy in the first two years of life with a congenital heart defect. Donor details come from another sample of the same person, matched by shared clones. The CDR3 corresponds to CASSWRGTWGDTQYF. The sequenced DNA is TGTGCCAGCAGCTGGCGGGGGACTTGGGGAGATACGCAGTATTTT.